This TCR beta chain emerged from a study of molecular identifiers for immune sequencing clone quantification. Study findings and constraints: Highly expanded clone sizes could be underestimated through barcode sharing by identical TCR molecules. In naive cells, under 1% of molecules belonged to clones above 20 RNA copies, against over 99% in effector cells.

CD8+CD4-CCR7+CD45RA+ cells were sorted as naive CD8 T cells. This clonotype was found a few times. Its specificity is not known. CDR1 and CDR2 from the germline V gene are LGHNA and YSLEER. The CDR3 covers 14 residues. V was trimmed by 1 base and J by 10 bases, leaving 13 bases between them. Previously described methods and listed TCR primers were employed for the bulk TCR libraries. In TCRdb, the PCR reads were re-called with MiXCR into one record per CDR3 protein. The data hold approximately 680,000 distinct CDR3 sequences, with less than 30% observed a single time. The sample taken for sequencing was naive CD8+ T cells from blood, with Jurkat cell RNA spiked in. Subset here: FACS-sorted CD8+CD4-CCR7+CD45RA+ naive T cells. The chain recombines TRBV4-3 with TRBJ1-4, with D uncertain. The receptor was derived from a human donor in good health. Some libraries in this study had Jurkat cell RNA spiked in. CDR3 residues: CASSQGETVGKLFF. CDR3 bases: TGCGCCAGCAGCCAAGGGGAAACGGTTGGAAAACTGTTTTTT.